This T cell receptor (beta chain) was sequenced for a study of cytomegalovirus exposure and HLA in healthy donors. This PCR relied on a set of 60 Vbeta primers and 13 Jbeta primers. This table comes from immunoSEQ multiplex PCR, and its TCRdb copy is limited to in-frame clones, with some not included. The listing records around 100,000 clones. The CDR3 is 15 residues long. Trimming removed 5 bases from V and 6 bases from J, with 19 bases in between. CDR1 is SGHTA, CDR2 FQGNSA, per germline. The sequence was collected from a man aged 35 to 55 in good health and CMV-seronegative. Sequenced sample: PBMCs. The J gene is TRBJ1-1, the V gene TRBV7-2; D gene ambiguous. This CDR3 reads CASSPQALLVAEAFF. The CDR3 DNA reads TGTGCCAGCAGCCCTCAGGCGCTTCTTGTCGCTGAAGCTTTCTTT. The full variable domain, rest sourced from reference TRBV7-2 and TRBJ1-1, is GAGVSQSPSNKVTEKGKDVELRCDPISGHTALYWYRQSLGQGLEFLIYFQGNSAPDKSGLPSDRFSAERTGGSVSTLTIQRTQQEDSAVYLCASSPQALLVAEAFFGQGTRLTVV.